The 20 T cell receptor beta chains presented below share a single source sample, sequenced in a study of early stage breast cancer tumors. The data were produced by immunoSEQ multiplex PCR, yet TCRdb's version contains in-frame clones alone and is incomplete. The sample consists of about 72,000 clones, approximately 79% of them appearing once. Sequencing was done on a sample of blood. The receptors here all came from a person aged 55 to 75 with breast cancer.

The chain couples TRBV2 to TRBJ2-7; 16 bases agree with TRBD2. CDR1 and CDR2 from the germline V gene are SNHLY and FYNNEI. The CDR3 sequence is 14 residues long. The junction had 2 bases not matched to a gene; V was cut back by 6 bases and J by 6 bases. The CDR3 loop reads CASRGLAGGREQYF. The CDR3 bases are TGTGCCAGCAGGGGACTAGCGGGGGGGCGCGAGCAGTACTTC.

CDR3 nucleotide sequence: TGTGCCAGCTCACCTCGTGGACAGGGGGGGCCGAATCAGCCCCAGCATTTT. This codes for CASSPRGQGGPNQPQHF. This chain connects TRBV18 to TRBJ1-5; the match to TRBD1 covers 10 bases. Germline CDR1 is KGHSH and CDR2 is LQKENI. Losses at the gene ends were 3 bases for V and 4 bases for J; bases not matched to a gene: 9. The CDR3 is 17 amino acids.

The chain carries TRBV4-2 and TRBJ2-1; D not certain. Trimming left V 0 bases short and J 9 bases short, with 18 bases between. This CDR3 region has 16 residues. Germline assignment: CDR1 LGHNA and CDR2 YNFKEQ. Here the CDR3 reads CASSQDGATSLGEQFF. The CDR3 nucleotides read TGTGCCAGCAGCCAAGATGGAGCGACCAGCCTTGGTGAGCAGTTCTTC.

This clone turned up a few times. The V and J genes are TRBV19 and TRBJ1-4, with a possible D match to TRBD1 (6 bases). CDR3 length: 13 residues. V lost 5 bases and J 8 bases, leaving 12 bases between the germline ends. Germline V gene data show CDR1 as LNHDA and CDR2 as SQIVND (reference sequence). The CDR3 spells CASSPTTGEKLFF. The CDR3 bases are TGTGCCAGTAGTCCGACAACAGGGGAAAAACTGTTTTTT.

This chain uses TRBV5-1 with TRBJ2-7; 10 bases agree with TRBD1. J was trimmed by 3 bases and V by 1 base; bases with no gene match: 1. Germline CDR1 reads SGHRS; CDR2 reads YFSETQ. This CDR3 spans 14 amino acids. The CDR3 DNA reads as TGCGCCAGCAGCTTGAGGGACAGGGGCTACGAGCAGTACTTC. It yields the protein CASSLRDRGYEQYF. Filled out from reference TRBV5-1 and TRBJ2-7, the complete variable domain reads KAGVTQTPRYLIKTRGQQVTLSCSPISGHRSVSWYQQTPGQGLQFLFEYFSETQRNKGNFPGRFSGRQFSNSRSEMNVSTLELGDSALYLCASSLRDRGYEQYFGPGTRLTVT.

Written as DNA, the CDR3 is TGCGCCAGCAGCCAACCGCCAGGGAGGAGACCTAGTGGCTACACCTTC. Protein: CASSQPPGRRPSGYTF. The chain links TRBV4-1 to TRBJ1-2, with a tentative D call TRBD1 (5 bases). CDR1 MGHRA and CDR2 YSYEKL come from the germline V gene. The CDR3 spans 16 residues. V was shortened by 2 bases and J by 7 bases, with 20 bases between the two germline ends.

The chain combines TRBV5-1 with TRBJ2-1; a weak D match, TRBD2 (5 bases). V was clipped by 5 bases and J by 8 bases, with 26 bases between them. The CDR3 contains 17 residues. Germline V gives CDR1 SGHRS, CDR2 YFSETQ. The CDR3 nucleotides are TGCGCCAGCAGTCATAATCCGGGCCCTACTAGTAGAGATGAGCAGTTCTTC. Protein: CASSHNPGPTSRDEQFF.

The genes are TRBV10-3 and TRBJ2-1; 9 nucleotides match TRBD1. There are 15 residues in the CDR3. V trimming: 6 bases; J trimming: 6 bases; junction bases outside the gene matches: 9. Germline V gives CDR1 ENHRY, CDR2 SYGVKD. The CDR3 DNA reads TGTGCCATCAGCGTCGGGACAGGGTTGGCCAATGAGCAGTTCTTC. Its protein is CAISVGTGLANEQFF.

V usage is TRBV19 and J usage is TRBJ2-5; 9 bases line up with TRBD1. CDR1 and CDR2 (germline): LNHDA, SQIVND (reference sequence). The CDR3 runs to 14 residues. V shed 5 bases and J 3 bases; nucleotides not matched to a gene: 4. CDR3 sequence: CASSFRTGEETQYF. In nucleotides, the CDR3 is TGTGCCAGTAGTTTCCGGACAGGGGAAGAGACCCAGTACTTC.

The chain uses TRBV30 and TRBJ1-2; possible D gene TRBD1, 5 bases. The germline V gene encodes CDR1 GTSNPN and CDR2 SVGIG (reference sequence). Between the trimmed V and J ends, which lost 0 bases and 8 bases, there was a span of 10 bases. The CDR3 runs 12 residues. CDR3 sequence (DNA): TGTGCCTGGAGTGTACAAGGGGAAGGCTACACCTTC. It encodes CAWSVQGEGYTF.

The CDR3 DNA reads TGCAGCGTTATAGGGCCCCGGGGCACTGAAGCTTTCTTT. As protein: CSVIGPRGTEAFF. The rearrangement links TRBV29-1 to TRBJ1-1, with D uncertain. The CDR3 is 13 amino acids. Trimming left V 5 bases short and J 4 bases short, with 14 bases between. CDR1 is SQVTM and CDR2 is ANQGSEA in the germline V gene.

The chain uses TRBV19 and TRBJ1-3; 7 bases are a match to TRBD1. This CDR3 spans 13 amino acids. In germline, CDR1 is LNHDA, CDR2 SQIVND (reference sequence). Losses at the gene ends were 10 bases for V and 2 bases for J; bases not matched to a gene: 5. The CDR3 DNA sequence: TGTGCCACTGGGACAGTTCCTGGAAACACCATATATTTT. This translates into CATGTVPGNTIYF.

The chain joins TRBV29-1 to TRBJ1-6; unclear D gene. CDR3 size: 14 residues. V lost 4 bases, J lost 7 bases, and 14 bases lay in between. Germline V CDR1 and CDR2: SQVTM, ANQGSEA. The CDR3 sequence is CSVGEGAENSPLHF. The CDR3 DNA is TGCAGCGTTGGGGAAGGTGCCGAGAATTCACCCCTCCACTTT.

The chain's CDR3 is CASSEANVIGWNSPLHF. The CDR3 DNA reads as TGTGCCAGCAGTGAAGCAAATGTTATCGGGTGGAATTCACCCCTCCACTTT. The chain couples TRBV6-1 to TRBJ1-6; D not certain. CDR1 MNHNS and CDR2 SASEGT come from the germline V gene. There are 17 residues in the CDR3. Trimming left V 0 bases short and J 7 bases short, with 16 bases between.

This clone was detected a few times. The chain joins TRBV10-2 to TRBJ2-1; D perhaps matches TRBD2 (5 bases). Germline V lookup: CDR1 WSHSY, CDR2 SAAADI. Between the trimmed V and J ends, which lost 9 bases and 4 bases, there was a span of 16 bases. The CDR3 length is 14 residues. In DNA form, the CDR3 reads TGCGCCAGTACCAGGCGGGCAGAGTACAATGAGCAGTTCTTC. Translating gives CASTRRAEYNEQFF.

The gene calls are TRBV12-2 and TRBJ1-3; TRBD1, the D gene given by the table, was not confirmed from the DNA. TRBV12-2 is designated a pseudogene. This CDR3 has 15 residues. CDR3 nucleotides: TGTGCAAGTCATTTGGACAGTTGCTCTGGAAACACCATATATTTT. This encodes CASHLDSCSGNTIYF.

The chain is built from TRBV4-1 and TRBJ1-4; TRBD1 is a possible D gene (5 bases). Germline loops: CDR1 MGHRA, CDR2 YSYEKL. Deletions cut 1 base from V and 7 bases from J, with 16 bases between. There are 16 residues in the CDR3. The DNA of the CDR3 is TGCGCCAGCAGCCAAGGGGTCGGGGCGTTCGGTGAAAAACTGTTTTTT. It specifies CASSQGVGAFGEKLFF.

This chain links TRBV27 with TRBJ2-7, with a weak D call TRBD1 (6 bases). The CDR3 is 15 amino acids. Trimming shortened V by 2 bases and J by 2 bases, and 13 bases separated the two germline ends. CDR1 MNHEY and CDR2 SMNVEV come from the germline V gene (reference sequence). This chain's CDR3 is CASSLIQGPAYEQYF. The CDR3 bases are TGTGCCAGCAGTTTAATACAGGGTCCTGCCTACGAGCAGTACTTC.

The chain employs TRBV5-4 and TRBJ1-3; D not resolved. CDR3 length: 14 residues. V lost 2 bases, J lost 2 bases, and 8 bases lay in between. The germline V gene encodes CDR1 SGHNT and CDR2 YYREEE (reference sequence). This CDR3 is CASSFDSTGNTIYF. The CDR3 coding sequence is TGTGCCAGCAGCTTCGACTCCACTGGAAACACCATATATTTT.

V usage is TRBV29-1 and J usage is TRBJ1-2; TRBD1 might be the D (5 bases). This CDR3 spans 10 amino acids. CDR1 SQVTM and CDR2 ANQGSEA come from the germline V gene. Trimming stripped 7 bases from V and 10 bases from J, with 13 bases between. The CDR3 DNA follows: TGCAGCGGGGGGGACTCCGACTACACCTTC. The encoded protein is CSGGDSDYTF.